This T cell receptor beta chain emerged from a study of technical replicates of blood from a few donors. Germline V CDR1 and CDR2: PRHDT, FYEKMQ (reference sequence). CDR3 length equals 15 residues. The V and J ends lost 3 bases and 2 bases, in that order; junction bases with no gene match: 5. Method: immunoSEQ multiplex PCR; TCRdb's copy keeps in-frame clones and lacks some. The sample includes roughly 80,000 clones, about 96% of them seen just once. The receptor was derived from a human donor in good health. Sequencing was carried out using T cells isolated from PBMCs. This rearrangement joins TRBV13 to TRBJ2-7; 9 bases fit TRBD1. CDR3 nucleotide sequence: TGTGCCAGCAGCTTTGTGGGACAGGGTCCCTACGAGCAGTACTTC. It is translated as CASSFVGQGPYEQYF.